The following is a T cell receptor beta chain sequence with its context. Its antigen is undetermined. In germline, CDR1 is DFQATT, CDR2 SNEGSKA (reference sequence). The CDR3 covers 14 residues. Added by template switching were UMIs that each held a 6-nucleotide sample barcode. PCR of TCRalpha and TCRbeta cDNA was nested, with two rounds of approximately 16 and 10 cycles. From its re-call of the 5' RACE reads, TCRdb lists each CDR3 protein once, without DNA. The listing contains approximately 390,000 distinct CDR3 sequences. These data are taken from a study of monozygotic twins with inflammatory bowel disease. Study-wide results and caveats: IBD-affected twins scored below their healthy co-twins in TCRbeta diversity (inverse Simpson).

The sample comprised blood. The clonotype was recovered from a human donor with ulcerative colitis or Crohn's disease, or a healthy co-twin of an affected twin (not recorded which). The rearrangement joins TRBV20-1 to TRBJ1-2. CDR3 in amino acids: CSAREGTRSYGYTF.